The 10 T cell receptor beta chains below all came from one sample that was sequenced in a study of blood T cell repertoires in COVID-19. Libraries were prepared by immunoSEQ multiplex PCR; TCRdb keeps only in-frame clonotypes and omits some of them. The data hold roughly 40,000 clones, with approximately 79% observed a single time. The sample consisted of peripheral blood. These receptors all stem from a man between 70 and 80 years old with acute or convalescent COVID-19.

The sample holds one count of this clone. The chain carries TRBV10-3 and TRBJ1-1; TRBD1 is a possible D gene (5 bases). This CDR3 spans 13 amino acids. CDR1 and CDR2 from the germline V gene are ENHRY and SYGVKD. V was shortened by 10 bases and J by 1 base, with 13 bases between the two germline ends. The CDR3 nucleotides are TGTGCCACCGGGAGTACAGGGAACACTGAAGCTTTCTTT. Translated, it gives CATGSTGNTEAFF.

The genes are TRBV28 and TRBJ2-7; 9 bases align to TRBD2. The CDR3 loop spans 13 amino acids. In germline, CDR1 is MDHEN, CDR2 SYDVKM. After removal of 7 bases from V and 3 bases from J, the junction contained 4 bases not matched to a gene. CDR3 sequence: CASKAGGFYEQYF. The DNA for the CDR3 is TGTGCCAGCAAGGCGGGAGGGTTCTACGAGCAGTACTTC.

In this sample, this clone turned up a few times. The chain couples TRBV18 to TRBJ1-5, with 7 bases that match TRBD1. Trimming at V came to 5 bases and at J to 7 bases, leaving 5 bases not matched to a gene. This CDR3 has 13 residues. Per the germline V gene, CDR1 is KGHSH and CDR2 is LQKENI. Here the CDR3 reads CASSGDRDQPQHF. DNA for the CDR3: TGTGCCAGCTCAGGCGACAGGGACCAGCCCCAGCATTTT.

The CDR3 nucleotides are TGTGCCAGCAGGGACAGCGAACCTGAAGCTTTCTTT. Translating it yields CASRDSEPEAFF. V and J are TRBV28 and TRBJ1-1; maybe TRBD1 (6 bases). V was trimmed by 6 bases and J by 6 bases, leaving 11 bases between them. CDR3 length equals 12 residues. The germline V gene has CDR1 MDHEN and CDR2 SYDVKM.

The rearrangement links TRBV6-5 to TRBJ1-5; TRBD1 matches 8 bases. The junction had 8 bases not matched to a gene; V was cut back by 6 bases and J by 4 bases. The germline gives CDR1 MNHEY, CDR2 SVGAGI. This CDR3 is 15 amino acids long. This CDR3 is CASRPGTGGNQPQHF. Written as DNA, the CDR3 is TGTGCCAGCAGGCCCGGGACAGGCGGGAATCAGCCCCAGCATTTT.

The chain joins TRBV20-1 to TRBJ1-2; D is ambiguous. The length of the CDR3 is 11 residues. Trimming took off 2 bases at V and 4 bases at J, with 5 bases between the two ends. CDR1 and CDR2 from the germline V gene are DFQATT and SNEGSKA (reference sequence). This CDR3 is CSARQVYGYTF. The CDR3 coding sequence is TGCAGTGCTAGACAGGTCTATGGCTACACCTTC.

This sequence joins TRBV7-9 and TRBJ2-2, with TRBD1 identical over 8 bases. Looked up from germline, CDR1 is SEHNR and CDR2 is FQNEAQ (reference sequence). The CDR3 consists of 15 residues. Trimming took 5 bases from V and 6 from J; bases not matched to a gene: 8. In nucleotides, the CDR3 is TGTGCCAGCAGCCGGGACAGGCTTACCGCCGGGGAGCTGTTTTTT. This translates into CASSRDRLTAGELFF.

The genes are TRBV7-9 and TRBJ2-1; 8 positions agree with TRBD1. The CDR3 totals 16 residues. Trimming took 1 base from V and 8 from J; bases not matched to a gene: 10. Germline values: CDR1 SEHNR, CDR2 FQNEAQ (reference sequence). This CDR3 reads CASSLGQGAREDEQFF. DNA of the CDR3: TGTGCCAGCAGCTTAGGCCAGGGGGCGCGAGAAGATGAGCAGTTCTTC.

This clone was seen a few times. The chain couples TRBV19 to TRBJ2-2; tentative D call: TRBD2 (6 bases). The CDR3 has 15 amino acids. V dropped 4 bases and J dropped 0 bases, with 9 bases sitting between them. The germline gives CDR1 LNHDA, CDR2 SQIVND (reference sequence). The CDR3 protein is CASSRGGTNTGELFF. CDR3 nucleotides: TGTGCCAGTAGTAGGGGCGGGACGAACACCGGGGAGCTGTTTTTT.

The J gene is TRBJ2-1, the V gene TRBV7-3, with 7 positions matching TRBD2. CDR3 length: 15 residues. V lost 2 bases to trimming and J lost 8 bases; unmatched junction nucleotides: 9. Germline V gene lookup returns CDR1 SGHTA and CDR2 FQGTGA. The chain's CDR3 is CASSLSGLDGDEQFF. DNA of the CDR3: TGTGCCAGCAGCTTATCCGGACTAGACGGGGATGAGCAGTTCTTC.